This T cell receptor (beta chain) came from a study of OX40 agonist ivuxolimab in advanced cancers. The assay was immunoSEQ multiplex PCR, and TCRdb's table has in-frame clones only and misses some. The sample lists more than 65,000 clones, approximately 89% occurring once. Per the germline V gene, CDR1 is SGHRS and CDR2 is YFSETQ. The trim removed 4 bases at V and 4 bases at J, leaving 10 bases unmatched. The CDR3 contains 16 residues. The clonotype comes from an adult with an advanced solid tumor such as melanoma, head and neck, liver or kidney cancer. The sequencing used CD4+ or CD8+ T cells sorted from blood, collected in a trial of the OX40 agonist ivuxolimab. The chain has TRBV5-1 and TRBJ1-4; 7 bases agree with TRBD1. The CDR3 DNA reads as TGCGCCAGCAGCCCGCCCTCGGACAGGAATAATGAAAAACTGTTTTTT. This codes for CASSPPSDRNNEKLFF.